Detailed here is one T cell receptor beta chain. Its specificity is unknown. This CDR3 region has 14 residues. Per germline, CDR1 LGHNA and CDR2 YNFKEQ. The germline V and J ends were trimmed by 4 bases and 5 bases, with 12 bases remaining between them. Produced via immunoSEQ multiplex PCR; TCRdb's table is partial and in-frame only. Of more than 300,000 clones listed, just over 85% are singletons. This entry is derived from a study of cytomegalovirus exposure and HLA in healthy donors. Whole-study results and caveats: Reports showed the classifier diagnosing cytomegalovirus status with high specificity and sensitivity.

The chain links TRBV4-2 to TRBJ1-5; D perhaps matches TRBD1 (5 bases). This clonotype was obtained from a woman aged 18-29 years in good health and CMV-seronegative. Specimen: PBMCs. CDR3 sequence: CASSLFLTDQPQHF. The CDR3 DNA sequence: TGTGCCAGCAGCCTATTCTTGACAGATCAGCCCCAGCATTTT.